These 21 T cell receptor beta chains were sequenced from one sample in a study of cytomegalovirus exposure and HLA in healthy donors. PCR employed 60 Vbeta and 13 Jbeta primers. Only in-frame clones appear in the TCRdb table, and some are missing; sequencing was by immunoSEQ multiplex PCR. The table lists about 100,000 clones, about 79% of them singletons. The sequenced material came from PBMCs. Source of these receptors: a man between 60 and 75 years old in good health and CMV-seropositive.

The chain joins TRBV28 to TRBJ1-5; 7 bases line up with TRBD1. CDR1 and CDR2 from the germline V gene are MDHEN and SYDVKM. Unmatched junction bases numbered 9, after V lost 7 bases and J lost 6 bases. The CDR3 contains 14 residues. The CDR3 nucleotides read TGTGCCAGCATTCCAGGGGGGATCGGTCAGCCCCAGCATTTT. This encodes CASIPGGIGQPQHF.

This chain links TRBV15 with TRBJ2-3, with TRBD2 matching 15 bases. CDR3 length: 18 residues. The trim removed 3 bases at V and 2 bases at J, leaving 6 bases unmatched. Germline loops: CDR1 LNHNV, CDR2 YYDKDF (reference sequence). CDR3 loop: CATSRRGLAGGITDTQYF. CDR3 nucleotide sequence: TGTGCCACCAGCAGGAGGGGACTAGCGGGGGGAATCACAGATACGCAGTATTTT.

The CDR3 DNA is TGTGCCTGGAGTGTGGGACACTCAAGCTCTGGAAACACCATATATTTT. Translation gives CAWSVGHSSSGNTIYF. This sequence joins TRBV30 and TRBJ1-3, with D perhaps TRBD1 (6 bases). V lost 0 bases and J 0 bases, leaving 12 bases between the germline ends. The germline V gene encodes CDR1 GTSNPN and CDR2 SVGIG (reference sequence). The CDR3 has 16 amino acids.

The chain is built from TRBV4-3 and TRBJ1-2; 9 bases align to TRBD1. V shed 1 base, J shed 6 bases, and the junction held 6 bases outside the gene matches. The CDR3 runs 15 residues. The germline V gene has CDR1 LGHNA and CDR2 YSLEER. CDR3 DNA: TGCGCCAGCAGCCAAGTCCCTAGGACAGGGGATGGCTACACCTTC. This encodes CASSQVPRTGDGYTF.

V usage is TRBV6-5 and J usage is TRBJ1-2; 7 bases fit TRBD1. The CDR3 contains 15 residues. V shed 1 base, J shed 2 bases, and the junction held 4 bases outside the gene matches. Germline CDR1 MNHEY, CDR2 SVGAGI. CDR3 region: CASSYLGRGNYGYTF. In DNA form, the CDR3 reads TGTGCCAGCAGTTACTTAGGCAGGGGGAACTATGGCTACACCTTC.

This chain joins TRBV7-9 and TRBJ2-1, with 11 bases aligning to TRBD2. The V segment lost 5 bases and the J segment 5 bases; nucleotides outside the gene matches: 5. The CDR3 is made up of 15 amino acids. The germline CDR1 and CDR2 sequences are SEHNR and FQNEAQ (reference sequence). CDR3 protein: CASSPGLADHNEQFF. In nucleotides, the CDR3 is TGTGCCAGCAGCCCGGGACTAGCGGACCACAATGAGCAGTTCTTC.

The chain combines TRBV2 with TRBJ1-6, with TRBD1 matching over 8 bases. After removal of 4 bases from V and 10 bases from J, the junction contained 9 bases not matched to a gene. The CDR3 contains 15 residues. Germline V gene sequence: CDR1 SNHLY, CDR2 FYNNEI. The CDR3 DNA is TGTGCCAGCAGTGCACAGACAGGGGACCTCTCACCCCTCCACTTT. It specifies CASSAQTGDLSPLHF.

This chain joins TRBV7-2 and TRBJ1-5, with D possibly being TRBD1 (6 bases). The length of the CDR3 is 15 residues. CDR1 SGHTA and CDR2 FQGNSA come from the germline V gene. V lost 2 bases and J 2 bases, leaving 10 bases between the germline ends. The CDR3 sequence is CASSLRRQGNQPQHF. In DNA form, the CDR3 reads TGTGCCAGCAGCTTAAGGAGACAGGGCAATCAGCCCCAGCATTTT.

The chain joins TRBV7-3 to TRBJ2-7, with 9 bases identical to TRBD2. The germline gives CDR1 SGHTA, CDR2 FQGTGA. Trimming at V came to 5 bases and at J to 3 bases, leaving 2 bases not matched to a gene. The CDR3 consists of 13 residues. The DNA of the CDR3 is TGTGCCAGCAGCCTGACTAGCGGCTACGAGCAGTACTTC. Protein product: CASSLTSGYEQYF.

This chain joins TRBV7-3 and TRBJ2-1, with 9 positions matching TRBD2. With 5 bases clipped from V and 7 bases from J, the junction kept 9 bases outside the gene matches. Germline CDR1 SGHTA, CDR2 FQGTGA. CDR3 size: 15 residues. The CDR3 DNA follows: TGTGCCAGCAGCCCCGGGCGGGGGGGCTGGAATGAGCAGTTCTTC. Its translation: CASSPGRGGWNEQFF.

J is TRBJ2-7 and V is TRBV5-1; the D gene is possibly TRBD1 (6 bases). Trimming took off 4 bases at V and 3 bases at J, with 11 bases between the two ends. The CDR3 runs 13 residues. Germline V gives CDR1 SGHRS, CDR2 YFSETQ. CDR3 coding DNA: TGCGCCAGCAGCCCGACAGGCGACTACGAGCAGTACTTC. Translating it yields CASSPTGDYEQYF.

This sequence joins TRBV27 and TRBJ1-2; TRBD1 aligns across 7 bases. This CDR3 is 13 amino acids long. Trimming removed 8 bases from V and 4 bases from J; junction bases left unmatched: 7. In germline, CDR1 is MNHEY, CDR2 SMNVEV (reference sequence). CDR3 nucleotide sequence: TGTGCCAGCTCTAGAGGACAGGCCTATGGCTACACCTTC. This encodes CASSRGQAYGYTF.

This clone was found once. The V and J genes are TRBV6-5 and TRBJ2-3; D perhaps matches TRBD1 (5 bases). Trimming took 6 bases from V and 1 from J, leaving 11 bases between them. The germline V gene has CDR1 MNHEY and CDR2 SVGAGI. The CDR3 contains 14 residues. DNA for the CDR3: TGTGCCAGCAGCTTCAGGGTCGGCACAGATACGCAGTATTTT. This codes for CASSFRVGTDTQYF.

In this sample, this clone turned up a few times. The rearrangement joins TRBV10-3 to TRBJ2-5; D is perhaps TRBD2 (7 bases). Germline CDR1 ENHRY, CDR2 SYGVKD. This CDR3 has 16 amino acids. Trimming shortened V by 2 bases and J by 5 bases, and 18 bases separated the two germline ends. The CDR3 nucleotides are TGTGCCATCAGTGAGGGGGGGGGCAGGGTAGGGGAGACCCAGTACTTC. Protein product: CAISEGGGRVGETQYF.

The gene calls are TRBV14 and TRBJ1-3; D call uncertain. The germline V gene has CDR1 SGHDN and CDR2 FVKESK. The CDR3 covers 18 residues. Between the trimmed V and J ends, which lost 4 bases and 0 bases, there was a span of 19 bases. CDR3 loop: CASSLNLDSFFSGNTIYF. The CDR3 nucleotides read TGTGCCAGCAGCCTGAACCTGGACTCTTTCTTCTCTGGAAACACCATATATTTT. The entire variable domain, with the rest obtained from reference TRBV14 and TRBJ1-3, is as follows: EAGVTQFPSHSVIEKGQTVTLRCDPISGHDNLYWYRRVMGKEIKFLLHFVKESKQDESGMPNNRFLAERTGGTYSTLKVQPAELEDSGVYFCASSLNLDSFFSGNTIYFGEGSWLTVV.

This clone occurred a few times. V is TRBV28 and J is TRBJ1-5; D remains unclear. CDR1 MDHEN and CDR2 SYDVKM come from the germline V gene. The CDR3 is made up of 14 amino acids. Trimming left V 7 bases short and J 9 bases short, with 19 bases between. Here the CDR3 reads CASILTQEAGPQHF. In DNA, the CDR3 is TGTGCCAGCATTCTCACGCAGGAGGCGGGGCCCCAGCATTTT. Looking up the rest from reference TRBV28 and TRBJ1-5 gives the full variable domain: DVKVTQSSRYLVKRTGEKVFLECVQDMDHENMFWYRQDPGLGLRLIYFSYDVKMKEKGDIPEGYSVSREKKERFSLILESASTNQTSMYLCASILTQEAGPQHFGDGTRLSIL.

This chain connects TRBV6-1 to TRBJ2-5; 7 positions match TRBD2. The V segment lost 1 base and the J segment 5 bases; nucleotides outside the gene matches: 13. Germline V gives CDR1 MNHNS, CDR2 SASEGT. The CDR3 totals 17 residues. DNA of the CDR3: TGTGCCAGCAGTGAAGGCAGGAGTGGGGGGGGTCATGAGACCCAGTACTTC. Encoded protein: CASSEGRSGGGHETQYF.

A few counts support this clone. This chain uses TRBV5-6 with TRBJ2-7; TRBD2 aligns across 7 bases. Germline V CDR1 and CDR2: SGHDT, YYEEEE. This CDR3 is built from 15 residues. V lost 4 bases and J lost 0; bases outside the gene matches: 7. The CDR3 spells CASSRGLPSSYEQYF. The CDR3 DNA reads as TGTGCCAGCAGCCGGGGACTACCCAGCTCCTACGAGCAGTACTTC.

The J gene is TRBJ2-7, the V gene TRBV11-2, with 12 positions matching TRBD2. The germline V gene encodes CDR1 SGHAT and CDR2 FQNNGV. The junction had 2 bases not matched to a gene; V was cut back by 4 bases and J by 1 base. CDR3 size: 15 residues. CDR3 sequence (DNA): TGTGCCAGCAGCTGGGGACTAGCGGGTTCCTACGAGCAGTACTTC. It yields the protein CASSWGLAGSYEQYF.

The chain links TRBV19 to TRBJ1-5, with D unclear. CDR1 is LNHDA and CDR2 is SQIVND in the germline V gene (reference sequence). V shed 4 bases and J shed 4 bases, with 8 bases lying between them. The CDR3 covers 13 residues. CDR3 in amino acids: CASSNRENQPQHF. In DNA form, the CDR3 reads TGTGCCAGTAGTAACCGGGAGAATCAGCCCCAGCATTTT.

The J gene is TRBJ2-7, the V gene TRBV6-5; D might be TRBD1 (6 bases). Germline CDR1 is MNHEY and CDR2 is SVGAGI. Trimming removed 5 bases at V and 3 bases at J, with 14 bases between. The CDR3 runs to 14 residues. In DNA form, the CDR3 reads TGTGCCAGCAGTCAGCTACAGGGTCGCTACGAGCAGTACTTC. Encoded protein: CASSQLQGRYEQYF.